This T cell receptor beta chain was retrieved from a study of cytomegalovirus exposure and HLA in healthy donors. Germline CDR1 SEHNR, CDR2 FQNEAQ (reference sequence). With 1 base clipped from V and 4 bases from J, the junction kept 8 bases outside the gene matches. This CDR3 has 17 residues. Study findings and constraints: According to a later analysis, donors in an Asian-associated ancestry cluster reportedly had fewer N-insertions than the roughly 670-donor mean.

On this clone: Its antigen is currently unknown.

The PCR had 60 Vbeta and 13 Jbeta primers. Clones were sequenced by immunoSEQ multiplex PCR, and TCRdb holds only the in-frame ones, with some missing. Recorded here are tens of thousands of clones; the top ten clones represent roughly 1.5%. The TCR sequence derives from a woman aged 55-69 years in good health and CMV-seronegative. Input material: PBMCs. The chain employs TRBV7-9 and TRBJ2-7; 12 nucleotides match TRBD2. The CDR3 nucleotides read TGTGCCAGCAGCTTAGACCTAGCGGGAGGGCCCTTATACGAGCAGTACTTC. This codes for CASSLDLAGGPLYEQYF.